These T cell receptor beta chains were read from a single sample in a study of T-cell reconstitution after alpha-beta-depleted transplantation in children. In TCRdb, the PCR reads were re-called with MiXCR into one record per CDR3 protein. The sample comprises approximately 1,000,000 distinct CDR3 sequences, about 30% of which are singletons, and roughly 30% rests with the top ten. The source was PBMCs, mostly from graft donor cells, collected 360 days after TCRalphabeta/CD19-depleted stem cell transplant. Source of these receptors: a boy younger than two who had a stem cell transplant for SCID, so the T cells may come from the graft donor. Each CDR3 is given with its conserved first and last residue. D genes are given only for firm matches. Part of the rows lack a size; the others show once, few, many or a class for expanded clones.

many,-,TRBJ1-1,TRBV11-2,CASSLEGRMNTEAFF,TGTGCCAGCAGCTTAGAAGGACGGATGAACACTGAAGCTTTCTTT
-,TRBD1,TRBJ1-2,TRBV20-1,CSARPRDRADGYTF,TGCAGTGCTAGGCCGCGGGACAGGGCTGATGGCTACACCTTC
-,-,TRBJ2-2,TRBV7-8,CASPTASGELFF,TGTGCCAGCCCTACGGCCTCTGGGGAGCTGTTTTTT
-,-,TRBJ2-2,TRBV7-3,CASSLRAGPGELFF,TGTGCCAGCAGCCTGAGGGCAGGGCCTGGGGAGCTGTTTTTT
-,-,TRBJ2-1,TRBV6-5,CASSYGGSGPNEQFF,TGTGCCAGCAGTTACGGGGGTAGCGGACCAAATGAGCAGTTCTTC
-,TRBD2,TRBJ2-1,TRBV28,CASKGASGGGYNEQFF,TGTGCCAGCAAGGGGGCTAGCGGGGGTGGGTACAATGAGCAGTTCTTC
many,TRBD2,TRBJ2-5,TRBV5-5,CASSLDGTTETQYF,TGTGCCAGCAGCTTGGATGGGACTACGGAGACCCAGTACTTC
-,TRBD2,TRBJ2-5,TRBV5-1,CASAFRGLAPETQYF,TGCGCCAGCGCCTTTAGGGGACTAGCACCAGAGACCCAGTACTTC
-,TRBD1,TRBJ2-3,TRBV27,CASSSKDRGLTDTQYF,TGTGCCAGCAGTTCCAAGGACAGGGGGCTGACAGATACGCAGTATTTT
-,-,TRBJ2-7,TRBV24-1,CATSPGPAVSYEQYF,TGTGCCACCAGTCCGGGACCGGCAGTCTCCTACGAGCAGTACTTC
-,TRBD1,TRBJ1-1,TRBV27,CASSSLNRGRYAEAFF,TGTGCCAGCAGTTCCCTAAACAGGGGGCGTTACGCTGAAGCTTTCTTT
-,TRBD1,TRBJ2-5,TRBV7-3,CASSPTRDSLQETQYF,TGTGCCAGCAGCCCGACCCGGGACAGCCTACAAGAGACCCAGTACTTC
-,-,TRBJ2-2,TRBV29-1,CSVGRLSNTGELFF,TGCAGCGTTGGACGGCTATCGAACACCGGGGAGCTGTTTTTT
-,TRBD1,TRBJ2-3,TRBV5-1,CASSGTGGTDTQYF,TGCGCCAGCAGCGGGACAGGGGGCACAGATACGCAGTATTTT
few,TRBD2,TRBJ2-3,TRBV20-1,CSARDQASGGALADTQYF,TGCAGTGCTAGAGATCAGGCTAGCGGGGGGGCCCTGGCAGATACGCAGTATTTT
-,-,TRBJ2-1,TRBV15,CATSSLGPSSYNEQFF,TGTGCCACCAGCAGCCTAGGGCCAAGCTCCTACAATGAGCAGTTCTTC
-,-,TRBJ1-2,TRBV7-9,CASSLWIEGIGYTF,TGTGCCAGCAGCTTATGGATCGAGGGAATCGGCTACACCTTC
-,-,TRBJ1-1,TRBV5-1,CASVGQHTEAFF,TGCGCCAGCGTGGGACAACACACTGAAGCTTTCTTT
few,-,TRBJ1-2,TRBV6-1,CASTKSGGLGGQSYGYTF,TGTGCCAGCACCAAATCTGGGGGCCTGGGGGGGCAAAGCTATGGCTACACCTTC
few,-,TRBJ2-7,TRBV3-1,CASSHLSGDEQYF,TGTGCCAGCAGCCACCTGTCAGGCGACGAGCAGTACTTC
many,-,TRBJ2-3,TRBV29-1,CSVEEWGTRDTQYF,TGCAGCGTTGAAGAATGGGGTACGAGAGATACGCAGTATTTT
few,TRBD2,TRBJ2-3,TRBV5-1,CASSLQASGGYTDTQYF,TGCGCCAGCAGCTTGCAGGCTAGCGGGGGGTACACAGATACGCAGTATTTT
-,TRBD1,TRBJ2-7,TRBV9,CASSAGTGVFYEQYF,TGTGCCAGCAGCGCCGGGACAGGGGTTTTCTACGAGCAGTACTTC
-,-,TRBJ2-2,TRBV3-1,CASSPTVYGELFF,TGTGCCAGCAGCCCCACCGTATACGGGGAGCTGTTTTTT
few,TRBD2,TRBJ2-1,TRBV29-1,CSVVPGLVKPSEQFF,TGCAGCGTTGTTCCCGGACTAGTCAAACCCAGTGAGCAGTTCTTC
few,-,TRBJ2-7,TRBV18,CASSRAGGYEQYF,TGTGCCAGCTCACGAGCAGGAGGGTACGAGCAGTACTTC
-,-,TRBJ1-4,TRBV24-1,CATSESPGPNEKLFF,TGTGCCACCAGTGAAAGCCCGGGGCCTAATGAAAAACTGTTTTTT
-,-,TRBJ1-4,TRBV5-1,CASSLEAGPNEKLFF,TGCGCCAGCAGCTTGGAGGCAGGACCCAATGAAAAACTGTTTTTT
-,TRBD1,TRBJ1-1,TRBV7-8,CASSLMARTGDTEAFF,TGTGCCAGCAGCTTAATGGCGCGGACAGGGGACACTGAAGCTTTCTTT
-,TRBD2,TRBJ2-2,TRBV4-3,CASSQATSAGELFF,TGCGCCAGCAGCCAAGCAACTAGCGCCGGGGAGCTGTTTTTT
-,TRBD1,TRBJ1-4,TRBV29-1,CSAGTGVEKLFF,TGCAGCGCCGGGACAGGGGTGGAAAAACTGTTTTTT
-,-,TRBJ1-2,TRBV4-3,CASSPQLYSAGYTF,TGCGCCAGCAGCCCCCAACTCTACAGTGCTGGCTACACCTTC
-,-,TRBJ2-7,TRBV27,CATGDWDYEQYF,TGTGCCACCGGTGACTGGGACTACGAGCAGTACTTC
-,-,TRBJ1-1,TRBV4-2,CASSQARRARAFF,TGTGCCAGCAGCCAAGCTCGCCGGGCGCGAGCTTTCTTT
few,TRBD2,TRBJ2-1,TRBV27,CASSLWGGGAREQFF,TGTGCCAGCAGTTTATGGGGCGGGGGGGCCCGTGAGCAGTTCTTC
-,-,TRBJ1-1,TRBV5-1,CASSLNTNDNTEAFF,TGCGCCAGCAGCTTGAATACGAATGATAACACTGAAGCTTTCTTT
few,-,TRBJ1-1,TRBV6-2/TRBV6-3,CASSYDRRPEAFF,TGTGCCAGCAGCTACGACCGGCGGCCTGAAGCTTTCTTT
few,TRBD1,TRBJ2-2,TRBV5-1,CASSLPTGTGLPGELFF,TGCGCCAGCAGCTTACCAACCGGGACAGGGTTGCCCGGGGAGCTGTTTTTT
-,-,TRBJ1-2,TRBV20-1,CSAPREGPYGYTF,TGCAGTGCCCCGAGGGAGGGCCCCTATGGCTACACCTTC
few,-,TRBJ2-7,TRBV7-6,CASSLRRGSGSYEQYF,TGTGCCAGCAGCTTAAGGAGAGGCAGCGGGTCCTACGAGCAGTACTTC